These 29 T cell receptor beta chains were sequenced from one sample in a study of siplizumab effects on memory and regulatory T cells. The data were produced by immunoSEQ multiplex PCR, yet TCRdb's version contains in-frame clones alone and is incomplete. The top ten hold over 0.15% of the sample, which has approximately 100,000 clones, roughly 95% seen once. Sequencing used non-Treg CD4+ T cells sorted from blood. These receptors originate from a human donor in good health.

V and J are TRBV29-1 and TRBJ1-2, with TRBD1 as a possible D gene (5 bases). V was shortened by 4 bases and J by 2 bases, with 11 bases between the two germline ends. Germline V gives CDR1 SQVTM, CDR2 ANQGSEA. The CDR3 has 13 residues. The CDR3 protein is CSVGGRDNYGYTF. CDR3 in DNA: TGCAGCGTTGGAGGACGGGACAACTATGGCTACACCTTC.

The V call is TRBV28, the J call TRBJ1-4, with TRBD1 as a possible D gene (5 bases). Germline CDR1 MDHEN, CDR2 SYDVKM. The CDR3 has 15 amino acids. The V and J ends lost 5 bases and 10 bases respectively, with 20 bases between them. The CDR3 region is CASSGSSDIAGKLFF. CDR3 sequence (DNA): TGTGCCAGCAGTGGGAGCTCGGACATCGCTGGAAAACTGTTTTTT.

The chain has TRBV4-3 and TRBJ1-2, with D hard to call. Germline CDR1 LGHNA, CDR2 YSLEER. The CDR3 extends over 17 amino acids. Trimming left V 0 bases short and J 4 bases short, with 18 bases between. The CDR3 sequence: CASSQEIKSGSIYGYTF. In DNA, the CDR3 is TGCGCCAGCAGCCAAGAAATAAAATCTGGATCGATCTATGGCTACACCTTC.

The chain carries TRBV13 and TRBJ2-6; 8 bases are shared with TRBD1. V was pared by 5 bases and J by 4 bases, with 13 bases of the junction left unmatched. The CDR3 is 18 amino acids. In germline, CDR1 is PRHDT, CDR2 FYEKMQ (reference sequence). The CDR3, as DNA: TGTGCCAGCAGCCTCCAGACAGGGGAATGGAAAGGGGCCAACGTCCTGACTTTC. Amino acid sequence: CASSLQTGEWKGANVLTF.

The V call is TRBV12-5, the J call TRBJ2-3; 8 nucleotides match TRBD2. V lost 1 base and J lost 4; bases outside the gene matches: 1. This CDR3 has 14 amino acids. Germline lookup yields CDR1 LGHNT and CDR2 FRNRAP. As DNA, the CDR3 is TGTGCTAGTGGTTTGGCGGGGGGGCCAGATACGCAGTATTTT. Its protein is CASGLAGGPDTQYF.

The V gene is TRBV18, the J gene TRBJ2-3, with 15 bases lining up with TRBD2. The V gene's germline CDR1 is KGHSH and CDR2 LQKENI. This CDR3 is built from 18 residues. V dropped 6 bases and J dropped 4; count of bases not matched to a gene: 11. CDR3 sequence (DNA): TGTGCCAGCTCTCCGGGACTAGCGGGGGGTCGGAGGGCAGATACGCAGTATTTT. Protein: CASSPGLAGGRRADTQYF.

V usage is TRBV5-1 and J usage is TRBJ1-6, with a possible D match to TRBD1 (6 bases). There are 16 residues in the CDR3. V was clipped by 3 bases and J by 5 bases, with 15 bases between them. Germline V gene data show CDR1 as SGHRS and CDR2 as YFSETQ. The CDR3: CASSSFRGGDNSPLHF. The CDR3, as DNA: TGCGCCAGCAGCTCCTTCAGGGGAGGGGATAATTCACCCCTCCACTTT.

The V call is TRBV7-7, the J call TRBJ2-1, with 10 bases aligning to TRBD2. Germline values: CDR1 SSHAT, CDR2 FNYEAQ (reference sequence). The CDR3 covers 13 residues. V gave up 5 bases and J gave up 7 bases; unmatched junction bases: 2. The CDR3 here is CASSPAGGNEQFF. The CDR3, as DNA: TGTGCCAGCAGCCCAGCGGGGGGGAATGAGCAGTTCTTC.

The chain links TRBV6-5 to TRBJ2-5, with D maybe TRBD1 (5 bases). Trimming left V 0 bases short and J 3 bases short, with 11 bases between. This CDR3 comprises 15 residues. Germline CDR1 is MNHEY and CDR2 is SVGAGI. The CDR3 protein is CASSYSTDRKETQYF. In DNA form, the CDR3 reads TGTGCCAGCAGTTACTCGACTGACAGAAAAGAGACCCAGTACTTC.

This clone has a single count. The CDR3 spells CASRKTGVGGYTF. The CDR3, as DNA: TGTGCCAGCAGAAAGACAGGGGTTGGTGGCTACACCTTC. The chain is built from TRBV6-6 and TRBJ1-2; 8 bases line up with TRBD1. Germline CDR1 and CDR2: MNHNY and SVGAGI (reference sequence). V was pared by 6 bases and J by 7 bases, with 7 bases of the junction left unmatched. This CDR3 spans 13 amino acids.

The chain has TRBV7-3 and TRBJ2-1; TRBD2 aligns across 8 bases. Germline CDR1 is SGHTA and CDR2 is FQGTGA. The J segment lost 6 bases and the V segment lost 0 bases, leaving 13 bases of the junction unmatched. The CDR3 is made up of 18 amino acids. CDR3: CASSLTDLRSGGSNEQFF. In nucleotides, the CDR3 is TGTGCCAGCAGCTTAACCGATCTCCGGAGCGGGGGCAGCAATGAGCAGTTCTTC. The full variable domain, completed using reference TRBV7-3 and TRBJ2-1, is GAGVSQTPSNKVTEKGKYVELRCDPISGHTALYWYRQSLGQGPEFLIYFQGTGAADDSGLPNDRFFAVRPEGSVSTLKIQRTERGDSAVYLCASSLTDLRSGGSNEQFFGPGTRLTVL.

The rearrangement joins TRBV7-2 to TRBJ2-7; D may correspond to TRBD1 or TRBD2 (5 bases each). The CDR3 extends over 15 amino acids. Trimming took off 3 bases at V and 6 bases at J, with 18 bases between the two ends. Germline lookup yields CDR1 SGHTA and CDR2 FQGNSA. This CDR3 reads CASSFGTFARGEQYF. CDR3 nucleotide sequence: TGTGCCAGCAGCTTTGGGACCTTCGCTCGGGGCGAGCAGTACTTC.

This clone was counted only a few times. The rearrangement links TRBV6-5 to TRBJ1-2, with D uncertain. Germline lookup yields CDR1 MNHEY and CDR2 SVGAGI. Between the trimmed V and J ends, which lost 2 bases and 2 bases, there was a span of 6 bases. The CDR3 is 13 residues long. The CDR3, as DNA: TGTGCCAGCAGTTACAGGCAGAACTATGGCTACACCTTC. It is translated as CASSYRQNYGYTF.

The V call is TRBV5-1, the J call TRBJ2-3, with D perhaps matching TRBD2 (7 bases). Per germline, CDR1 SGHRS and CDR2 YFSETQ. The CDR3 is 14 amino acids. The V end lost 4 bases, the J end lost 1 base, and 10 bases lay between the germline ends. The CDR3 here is CASSQGGGTDTQYF. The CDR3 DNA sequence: TGCGCCAGCAGCCAAGGGGGGGGCACAGATACGCAGTATTTT.

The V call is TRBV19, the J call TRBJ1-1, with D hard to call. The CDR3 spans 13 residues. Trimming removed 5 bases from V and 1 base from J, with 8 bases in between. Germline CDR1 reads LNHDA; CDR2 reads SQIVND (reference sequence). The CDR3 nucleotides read TGTGCCAGTAGTCAAGGGCGGAACACTGAAGCTTTCTTT. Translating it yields CASSQGRNTEAFF.

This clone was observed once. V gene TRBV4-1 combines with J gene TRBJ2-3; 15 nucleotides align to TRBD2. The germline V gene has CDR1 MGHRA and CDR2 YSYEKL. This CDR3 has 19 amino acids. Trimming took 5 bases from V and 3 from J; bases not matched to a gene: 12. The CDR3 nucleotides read TGCGCCAGCAGCTATCGACAAGGACTAGCGGGGGGGCCGACAGATACGCAGTATTTT. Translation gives CASSYRQGLAGGPTDTQYF.

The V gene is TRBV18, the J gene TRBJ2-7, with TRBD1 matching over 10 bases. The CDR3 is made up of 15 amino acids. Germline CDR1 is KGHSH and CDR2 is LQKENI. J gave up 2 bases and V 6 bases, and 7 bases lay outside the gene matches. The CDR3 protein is CASSLGTGDAYEQYF. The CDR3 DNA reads TGTGCCAGCTCCCTAGGGACAGGGGATGCCTACGAGCAGTACTTC. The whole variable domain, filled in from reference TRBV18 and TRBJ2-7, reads NAGVMQNPRHLVRRRGQEARLRCSPMKGHSHVYWYRQLPEEGLKFMVYLQKENIIDESGMPKERFSAEFPKEGPSILRIQQVVRGDSAAYFCASSLGTGDAYEQYFGPGTRLTVT.

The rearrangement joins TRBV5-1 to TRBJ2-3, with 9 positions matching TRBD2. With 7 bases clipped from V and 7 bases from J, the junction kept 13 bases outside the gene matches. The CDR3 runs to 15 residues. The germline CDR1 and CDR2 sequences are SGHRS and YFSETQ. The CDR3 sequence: CASGAWRGGKNTQYF. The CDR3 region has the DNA TGCGCCAGCGGCGCCTGGCGGGGGGGAAAAAATACGCAGTATTTT.

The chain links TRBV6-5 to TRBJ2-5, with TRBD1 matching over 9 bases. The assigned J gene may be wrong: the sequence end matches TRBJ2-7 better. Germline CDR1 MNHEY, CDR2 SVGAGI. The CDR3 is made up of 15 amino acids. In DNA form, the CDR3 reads TGTGCCAGCAGTTACTCGGGACAGGGATCCCGCGAGCAGTACTTC. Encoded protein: CASSYSGQGSREQYF.

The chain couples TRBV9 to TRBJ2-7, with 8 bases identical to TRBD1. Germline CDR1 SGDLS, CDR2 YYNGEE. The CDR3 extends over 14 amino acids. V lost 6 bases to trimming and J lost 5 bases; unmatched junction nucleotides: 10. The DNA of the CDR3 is TGTGCCAGCAACAGGGGGTACCCAGGTGACGAGCAGTACTTC. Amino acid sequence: CASNRGYPGDEQYF.

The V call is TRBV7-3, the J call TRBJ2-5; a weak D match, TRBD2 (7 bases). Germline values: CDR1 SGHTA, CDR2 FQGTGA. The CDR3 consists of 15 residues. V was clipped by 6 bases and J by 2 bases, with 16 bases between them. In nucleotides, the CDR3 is TGTGCCAGCAGTCCGGGGGGCCGGTTACAAGAGACCCAGTACTTC. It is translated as CASSPGGRLQETQYF.

The CDR3 nucleotides read TGTGCCAGCAGTGAAGACAGCCCTATGCCATACGAGCAGTACTTC. This codes for CASSEDSPMPYEQYF. V and J are TRBV2 and TRBJ2-7; D ambiguous. Germline V gene lookup returns CDR1 SNHLY and CDR2 FYNNEI. There are 15 residues in the CDR3. The V gene lost 1 base and the J gene lost 4 bases, with 14 bases spanning the gap. Supplemented by reference TRBV2 and TRBJ2-7, the full variable domain reads EPEVTQTPSHQVTQMGQEVILRCVPISNHLYFYWYRQILGQKVEFLVSFYNNEISEKSEIFDDQFSVERPDGSNFTLKIRSTKLEDSAMYFCASSEDSPMPYEQYFGPGTRLTVT.

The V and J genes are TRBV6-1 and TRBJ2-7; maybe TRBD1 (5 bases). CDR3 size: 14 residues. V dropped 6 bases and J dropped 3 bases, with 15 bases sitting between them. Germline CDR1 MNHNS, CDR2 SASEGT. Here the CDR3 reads CASRTGVPLYEQYF. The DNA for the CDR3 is TGTGCCAGCAGAACAGGCGTCCCCCTCTACGAGCAGTACTTC.

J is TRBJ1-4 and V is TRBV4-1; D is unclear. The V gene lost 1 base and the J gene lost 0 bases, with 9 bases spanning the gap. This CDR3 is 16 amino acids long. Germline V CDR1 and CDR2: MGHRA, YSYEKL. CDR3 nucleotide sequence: TGCGCCAGCAGCCAAGTTCGGGCTGCAACTAATGAAAAACTGTTTTTT. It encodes CASSQVRAATNEKLFF.

CDR3 residues: CARKTGAGGYTF. CDR3 sequence (DNA): TGTGCCAGGAAGACAGGGGCGGGCGGCTACACCTTC. The chain couples TRBV2 to TRBJ1-2; 8 bases align to TRBD1. Germline CDR1 is SNHLY and CDR2 is FYNNEI. Trimming cost V 9 bases and J 8 bases; bases outside gene matches: 8. This CDR3 is built from 12 residues.

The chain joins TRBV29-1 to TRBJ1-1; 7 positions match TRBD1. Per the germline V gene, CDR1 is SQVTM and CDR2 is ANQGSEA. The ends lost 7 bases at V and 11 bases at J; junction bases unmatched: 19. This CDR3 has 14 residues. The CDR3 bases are TGCAGCGAAACCCAAGAGACAGGGCCCACGGCCGCTTTCTTT. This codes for CSETQETGPTAAFF.

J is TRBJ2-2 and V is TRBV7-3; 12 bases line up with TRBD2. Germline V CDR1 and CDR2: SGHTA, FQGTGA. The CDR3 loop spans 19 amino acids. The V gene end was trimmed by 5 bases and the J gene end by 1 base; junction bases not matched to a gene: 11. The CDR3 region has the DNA TGTGCCAGCAGCACAACCCCTGGACTAGCGGGGATGAACACCGGGGAGCTGTTTTTT. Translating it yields CASSTTPGLAGMNTGELFF. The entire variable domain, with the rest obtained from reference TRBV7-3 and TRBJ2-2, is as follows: GAGVSQTPSNKVTEKGKYVELRCDPISGHTALYWYRQSLGQGPEFLIYFQGTGAADDSGLPNDRFFAVRPEGSVSTLKIQRTERGDSAVYLCASSTTPGLAGMNTGELFFGEGSRLTVL.

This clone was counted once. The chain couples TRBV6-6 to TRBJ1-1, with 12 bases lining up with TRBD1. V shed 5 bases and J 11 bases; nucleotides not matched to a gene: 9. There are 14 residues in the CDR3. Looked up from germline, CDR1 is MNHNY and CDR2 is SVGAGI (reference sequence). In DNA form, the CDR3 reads TGTGCCAGCAGTGGGGACAGGGGGCGGGAGTATGCTTTCTTT. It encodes CASSGDRGREYAFF.

CDR3 in amino acids: CASSPRGSSYNEQFF. DNA for the CDR3: TGTGCCAGCAGCCCCCGGGGAAGCTCCTACAATGAGCAGTTCTTC. The chain is built from TRBV5-6 and TRBJ2-1; D perhaps matches TRBD2 (5 bases). The CDR3 totals 15 residues. V lost 4 bases and J lost 0, with 11 bases in between. Germline V gives CDR1 SGHDT, CDR2 YYEEEE.